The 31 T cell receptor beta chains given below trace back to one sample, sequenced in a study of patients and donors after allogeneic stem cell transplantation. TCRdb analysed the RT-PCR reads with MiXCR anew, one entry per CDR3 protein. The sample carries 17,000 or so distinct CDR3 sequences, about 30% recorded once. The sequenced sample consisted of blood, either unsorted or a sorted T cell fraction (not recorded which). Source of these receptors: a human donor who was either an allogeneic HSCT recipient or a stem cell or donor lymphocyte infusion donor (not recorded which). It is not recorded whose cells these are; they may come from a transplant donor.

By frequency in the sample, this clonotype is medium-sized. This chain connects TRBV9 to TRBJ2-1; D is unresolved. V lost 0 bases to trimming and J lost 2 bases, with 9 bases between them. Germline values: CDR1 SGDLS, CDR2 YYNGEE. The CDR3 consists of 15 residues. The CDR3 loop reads CASSVAYSTYNEQFF. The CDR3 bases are TGTGCCAGCAGCGTAGCGTACAGCACCTACAATGAGCAGTTCTTC.

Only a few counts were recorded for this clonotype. The chain's CDR3 is CASTLGGELFF. For the CDR3, the DNA is TGTGCCAGCACCCTGGGGGGGGAGCTGTTTTTT. V is TRBV7-2 and J is TRBJ2-2; D is uncertain. Germline loops: CDR1 SGHTA, CDR2 FQGNSA. The CDR3 covers 11 residues. The germline V and J ends were trimmed by 7 bases and 8 bases, with 8 bases remaining between them.

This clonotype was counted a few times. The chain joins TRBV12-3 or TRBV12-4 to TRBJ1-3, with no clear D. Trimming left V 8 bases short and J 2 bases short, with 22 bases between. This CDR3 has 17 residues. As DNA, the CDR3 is TGTGCCAGCCAGCTATCGTATGAGAGAGGAACTGGAAACACCATATATTTT. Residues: CASQLSYERGTGNTIYF.

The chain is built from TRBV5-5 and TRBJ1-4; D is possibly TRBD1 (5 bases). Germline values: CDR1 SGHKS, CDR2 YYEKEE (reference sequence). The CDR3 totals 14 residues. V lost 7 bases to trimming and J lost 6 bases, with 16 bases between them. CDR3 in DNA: TGTGCCAGCGGGGCTTTAAGTTTTGATGAAAAACTGTTTTTT. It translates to CASGALSFDEKLFF.

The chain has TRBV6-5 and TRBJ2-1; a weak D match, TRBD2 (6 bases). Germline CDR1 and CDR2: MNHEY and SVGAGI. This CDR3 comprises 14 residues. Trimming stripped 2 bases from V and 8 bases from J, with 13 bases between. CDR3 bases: TGTGCCAGCAGTTACGGGGGGTGGAGGCATGAGCAGTTCTTC. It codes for CASSYGGWRHEQFF.

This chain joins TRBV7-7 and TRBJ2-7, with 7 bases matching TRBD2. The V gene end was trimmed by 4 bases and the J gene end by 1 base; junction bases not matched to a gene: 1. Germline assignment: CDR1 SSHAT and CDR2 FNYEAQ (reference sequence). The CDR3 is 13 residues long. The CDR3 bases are TGTGCCAGCAGCTCCGGGGGGTCCTACGAGCAGTACTTC. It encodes CASSSGGSYEQYF.

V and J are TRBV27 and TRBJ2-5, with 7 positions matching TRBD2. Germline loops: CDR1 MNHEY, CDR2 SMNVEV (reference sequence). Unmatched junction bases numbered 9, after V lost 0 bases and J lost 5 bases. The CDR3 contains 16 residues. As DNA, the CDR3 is TGTGCCAGCAGTTTATCGGCTAGCGGCCCTTCGGAGACCCAGTACTTC. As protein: CASSLSASGPSETQYF.

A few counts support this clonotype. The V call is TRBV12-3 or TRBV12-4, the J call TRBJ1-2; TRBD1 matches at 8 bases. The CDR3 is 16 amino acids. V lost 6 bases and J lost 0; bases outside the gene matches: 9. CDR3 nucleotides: TGTGCCAGCAGAAATTCAGGACAGGGTTCTAACTATGGCTACACCTTC. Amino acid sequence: CASRNSGQGSNYGYTF.

The DNA for the CDR3 is TGTGCCAGCAGCTTAGGACCAGGGTTGGATTCACCCCTCCACTTT. Translated, it gives CASSLGPGLDSPLHF. This rearrangement joins TRBV7-9 to TRBJ1-6, with a weak D call TRBD1 (5 bases). CDR3 length: 15 residues. Between the trimmed V and J ends, which lost 1 base and 8 bases, there was a span of 12 bases. CDR1 is SEHNR and CDR2 is FQNEAQ in the germline V gene (reference sequence).

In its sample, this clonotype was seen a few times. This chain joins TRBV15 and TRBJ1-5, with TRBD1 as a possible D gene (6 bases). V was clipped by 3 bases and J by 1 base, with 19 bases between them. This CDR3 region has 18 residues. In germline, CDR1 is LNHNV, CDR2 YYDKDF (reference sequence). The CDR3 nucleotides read TGTGCCACCAGCAGGGATACCAGGGGACTGGGAAGCAATCAGCCCCAGCATTTT. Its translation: CATSRDTRGLGSNQPQHF. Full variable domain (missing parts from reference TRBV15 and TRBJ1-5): DAMVIQNPRYQVTQFGKPVTLSCSQTLNHNVMYWYQQKSSQAPKLLFHYYDKDFNNEADTPDNFQSRRPNTSFCFLDIRSPGLGDTAMYLCATSRDTRGLGSNQPQHFGDGTRLSIL.

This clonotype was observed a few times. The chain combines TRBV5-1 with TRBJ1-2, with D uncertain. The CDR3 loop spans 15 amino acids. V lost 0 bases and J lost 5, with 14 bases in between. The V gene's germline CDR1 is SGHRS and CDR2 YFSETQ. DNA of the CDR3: TGCGCCAGCAGCTTGGGTGCCCCATTAGATTATGGCTACACCTTC. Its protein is CASSLGAPLDYGYTF.

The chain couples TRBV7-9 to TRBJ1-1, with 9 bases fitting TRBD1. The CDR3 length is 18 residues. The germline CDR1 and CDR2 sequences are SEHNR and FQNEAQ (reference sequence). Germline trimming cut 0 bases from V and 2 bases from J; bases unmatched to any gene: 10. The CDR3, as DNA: TGTGCCAGCAGCTTAGCCGAGTTTCCGGGACAGGGAAACACTGAAGCTTTCTTT. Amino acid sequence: CASSLAEFPGQGNTEAFF. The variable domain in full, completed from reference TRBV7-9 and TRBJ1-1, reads DTGVSQNPRHKITKRGQNVTFRCDPISEHNRLYWYRQTLGQGPEFLTYFQNEAQLEKSRLLSDRFSAERPKGSFSTLEIQRTEQGDSAMYLCASSLAEFPGQGNTEAFFGQGTRLTVV.

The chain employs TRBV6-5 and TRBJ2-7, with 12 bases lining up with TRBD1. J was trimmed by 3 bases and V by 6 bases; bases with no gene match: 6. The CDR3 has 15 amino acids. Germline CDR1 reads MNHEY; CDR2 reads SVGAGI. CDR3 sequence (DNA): TGTGCCAGCAGGCGCGGGACAGGGGGCGACTACGAGCAGTACTTC. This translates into CASRRGTGGDYEQYF.

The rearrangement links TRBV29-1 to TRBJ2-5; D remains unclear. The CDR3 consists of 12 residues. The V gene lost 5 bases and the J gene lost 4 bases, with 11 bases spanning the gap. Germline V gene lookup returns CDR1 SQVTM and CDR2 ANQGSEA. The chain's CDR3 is CSVSDWGETQYF. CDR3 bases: TGCAGCGTTAGTGATTGGGGAGAGACCCAGTACTTC. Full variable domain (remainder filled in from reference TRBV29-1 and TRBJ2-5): SAVISQKPSRDICQRGTSLTIQCQVDSQVTMMFWYRQQPGQSLTLIATANQGSEATYESGFVIDKFPISRPNLTFSTLTVSNMSPEDSSIYLCSVSDWGETQYFGPGTRLLVL.

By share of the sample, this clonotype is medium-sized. CDR3 bases: TGCAGCGTTGATGTAGGGCTAAACTATGGCTACACCTTC. This translates into CSVDVGLNYGYTF. This sequence joins TRBV29-1 and TRBJ1-2; D is ambiguous. CDR1 and CDR2 from the germline V gene are SQVTM and ANQGSEA. The CDR3 covers 13 residues. V lost 3 bases to trimming and J lost 2 bases, with 10 bases between them.

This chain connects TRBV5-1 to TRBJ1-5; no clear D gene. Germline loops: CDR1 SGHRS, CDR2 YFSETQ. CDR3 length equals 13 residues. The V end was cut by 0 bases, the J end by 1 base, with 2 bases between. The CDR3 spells CASSLGSNQPQHF. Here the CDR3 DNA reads TGCGCCAGCAGCTTGGGAAGCAATCAGCCCCAGCATTTT.

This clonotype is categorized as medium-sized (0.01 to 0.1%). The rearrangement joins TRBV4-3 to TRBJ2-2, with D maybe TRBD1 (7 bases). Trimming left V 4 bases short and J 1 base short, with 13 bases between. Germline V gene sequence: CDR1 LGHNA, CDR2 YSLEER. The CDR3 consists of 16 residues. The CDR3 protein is CASSPSGGQNTGELFF. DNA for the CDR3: TGCGCCAGCAGCCCGTCAGGGGGGCAGAACACCGGGGAGCTGTTTTTT.

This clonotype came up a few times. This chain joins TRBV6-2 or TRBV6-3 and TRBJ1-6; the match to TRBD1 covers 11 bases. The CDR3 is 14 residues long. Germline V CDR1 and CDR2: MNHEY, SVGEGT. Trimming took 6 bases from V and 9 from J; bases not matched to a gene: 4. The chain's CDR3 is CASSGGTGGSPLHF. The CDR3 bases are TGTGCCAGCAGCGGGGGGACAGGGGGTTCACCCCTCCACTTT.

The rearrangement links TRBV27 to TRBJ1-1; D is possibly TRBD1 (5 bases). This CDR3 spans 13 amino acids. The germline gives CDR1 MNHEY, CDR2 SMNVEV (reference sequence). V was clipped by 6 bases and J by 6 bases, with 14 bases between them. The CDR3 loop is CASRTTGFAEAFF. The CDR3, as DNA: TGTGCCAGCAGGACAACAGGTTTCGCTGAAGCTTTCTTT.

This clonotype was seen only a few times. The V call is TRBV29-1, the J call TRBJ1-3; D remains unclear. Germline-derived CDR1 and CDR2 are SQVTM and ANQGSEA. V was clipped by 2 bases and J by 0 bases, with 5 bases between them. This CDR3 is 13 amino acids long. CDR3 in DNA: TGCAGCGTTGAATCCCTCTCTGGAAACACCATATATTTT. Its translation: CSVESLSGNTIYF. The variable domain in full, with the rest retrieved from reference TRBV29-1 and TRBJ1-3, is SAVISQKPSRDICQRGTSLTIQCQVDSQVTMMFWYRQQPGQSLTLIATANQGSEATYESGFVIDKFPISRPNLTFSTLTVSNMSPEDSSIYLCSVESLSGNTIYFGEGSWLTVV.

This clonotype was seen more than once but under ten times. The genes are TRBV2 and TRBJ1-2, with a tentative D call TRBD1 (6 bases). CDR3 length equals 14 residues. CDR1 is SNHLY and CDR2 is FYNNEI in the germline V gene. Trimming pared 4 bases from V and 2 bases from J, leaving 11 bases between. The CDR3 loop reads CASSGWTVNYGYTF. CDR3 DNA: TGTGCCAGCAGTGGGTGGACAGTAAACTATGGCTACACCTTC.

The DNA of the CDR3 is TGCGCCAGCAGGGTGACAGGGGGCTACGAGCAGTACTTC. Its translation is CASRVTGGYEQYF. The chain carries TRBV5-1 and TRBJ2-7, with 9 bases lining up with TRBD1. J was trimmed by 3 bases and V by 5 bases; bases with no gene match: 3. Per germline, CDR1 SGHRS and CDR2 YFSETQ. The CDR3 has 13 amino acids.

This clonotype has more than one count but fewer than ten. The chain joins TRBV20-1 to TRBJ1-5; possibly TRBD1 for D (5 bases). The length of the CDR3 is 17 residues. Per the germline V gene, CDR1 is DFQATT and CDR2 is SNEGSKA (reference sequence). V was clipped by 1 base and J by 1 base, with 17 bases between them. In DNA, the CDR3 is TGCAGTGCTAGAGCCCTTGGGGAGGGGTTCAGCAATCAGCCCCAGCATTTT. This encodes CSARALGEGFSNQPQHF.

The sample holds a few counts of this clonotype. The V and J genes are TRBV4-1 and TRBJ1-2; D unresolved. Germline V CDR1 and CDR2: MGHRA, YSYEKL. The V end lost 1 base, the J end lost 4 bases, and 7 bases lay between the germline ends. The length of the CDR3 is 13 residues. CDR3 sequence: CASSQGPAYGYTF. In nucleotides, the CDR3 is TGCGCCAGCAGCCAAGGGCCAGCCTATGGCTACACCTTC.

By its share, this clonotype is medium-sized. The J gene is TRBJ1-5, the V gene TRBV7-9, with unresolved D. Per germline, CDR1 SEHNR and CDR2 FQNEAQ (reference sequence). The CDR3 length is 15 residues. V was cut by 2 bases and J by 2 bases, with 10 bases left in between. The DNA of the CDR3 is TGTGCCAGCAGCTTAAGTGGCTTTGGCAATCAGCCCCAGCATTTT. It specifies CASSLSGFGNQPQHF.

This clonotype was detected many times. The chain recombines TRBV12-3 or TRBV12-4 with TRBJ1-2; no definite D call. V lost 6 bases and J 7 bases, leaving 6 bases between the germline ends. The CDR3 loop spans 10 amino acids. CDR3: CASRNGGYTF. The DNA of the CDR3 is TGTGCCAGCAGGAATGGTGGCTACACCTTC.

The chain's CDR3 is CASSLLVPEAFF. The CDR3 region has the DNA TGTGCCAGCAGCTTATTGGTCCCTGAAGCTTTCTTT. The chain is built from TRBV7-9 and TRBJ1-1; D is unclear. Germline V CDR1 and CDR2: SEHNR, FQNEAQ (reference sequence). This CDR3 region has 12 residues. V was cut by 2 bases and J by 6 bases, with 7 bases left in between.

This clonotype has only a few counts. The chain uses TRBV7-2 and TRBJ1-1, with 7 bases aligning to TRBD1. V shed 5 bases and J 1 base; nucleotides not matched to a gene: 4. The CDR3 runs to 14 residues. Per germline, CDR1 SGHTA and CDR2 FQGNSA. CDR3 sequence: CASSPRGGNTEAFF. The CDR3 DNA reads TGTGCCAGCAGCCCCAGGGGGGGGAACACTGAAGCTTTCTTT.

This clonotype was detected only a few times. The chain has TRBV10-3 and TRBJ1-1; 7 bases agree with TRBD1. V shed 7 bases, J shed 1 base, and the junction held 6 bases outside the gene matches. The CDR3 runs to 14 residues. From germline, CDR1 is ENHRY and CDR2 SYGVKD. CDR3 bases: TGTGCCATCACTAAGGGACAGAAGAACACTGAAGCTTTCTTT. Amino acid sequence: CAITKGQKNTEAFF.

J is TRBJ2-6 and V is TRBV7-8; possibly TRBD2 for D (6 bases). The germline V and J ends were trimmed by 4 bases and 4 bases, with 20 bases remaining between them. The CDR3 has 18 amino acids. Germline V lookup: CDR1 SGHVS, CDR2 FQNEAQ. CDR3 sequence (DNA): TGTGCCAGCAGCTCTCAACTTGACGGCGGGGAAGGGGCCAACGTCCTGACTTTC. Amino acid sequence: CASSSQLDGGEGANVLTF.

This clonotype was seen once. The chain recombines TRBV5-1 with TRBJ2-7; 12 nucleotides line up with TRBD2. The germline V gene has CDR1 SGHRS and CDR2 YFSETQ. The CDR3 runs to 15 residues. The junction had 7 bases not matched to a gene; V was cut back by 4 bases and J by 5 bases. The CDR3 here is CASSLLAGGPNEQYF. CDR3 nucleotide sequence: TGCGCCAGCAGCCTTCTAGCGGGGGGGCCCAACGAGCAGTACTTC.